This is a list of T cell receptor beta chains from one sample in a study of CXCR3-negative and CXCR3-positive naive CD8 T cells. TCRdb re-called the 5' RACE reads and shows each CDR3 protein once, DNA omitted. The data show tens of thousands of distinct CDR3 sequences, and the top ten clones hold more than 8.5%. The source material was memory CD8+ T cells from blood. The receptor source for this set is a human donor in good health. Some clones in this sample may be carry-over from other donors' samples. The CDR3 runs from the conserved cysteine through the conserved F or W.

v_call: TRBV7-2
j_call: TRBJ2-1
cdr3_length: 14
cdr3_aa: CASREGGGADEQFF

v_call: TRBV4-1
j_call: TRBJ2-7
cdr3_length: 17
cdr3_aa: CASSQFDLQGGPYEQYF

v_call: TRBV6-5
j_call: TRBJ2-7
cdr3_length: 15
cdr3_aa: CASSYSVDSTYEQYF

v_call: TRBV28
j_call: TRBJ2-3
cdr3_length: 17
cdr3_aa: CASSSTSGGRVADTQYF

v_call: TRBV10-3
j_call: TRBJ1-3
cdr3_length: 16
cdr3_aa: CAISESTGGAGNTIYF

v_call: TRBV7-9
j_call: TRBJ2-5
cdr3_length: 15
cdr3_aa: CASSFVGDPIWTQYF

v_call: TRBV7-9
j_call: TRBJ2-7
cdr3_length: 13
cdr3_aa: CASSLTTGFEQYF

v_call: TRBV7-9
j_call: TRBJ2-1
cdr3_length: 18
cdr3_aa: CASSLGTSGRSAYNEQFF

v_call: TRBV20-1
j_call: TRBJ1-1
cdr3_length: 13
cdr3_aa: CSARDRVDTEAFF

v_call: TRBV14
j_call: TRBJ2-7
cdr3_length: 14
cdr3_aa: CASSQELASYEQYF

v_call: TRBV7-9
j_call: TRBJ2-7
cdr3_length: 16
cdr3_aa: CASSFEPRQGYYEQYF

v_call: TRBV6-5
j_call: TRBJ2-7
cdr3_length: 17
cdr3_aa: CASSPPDSLVTGIEQYF

v_call: TRBV12-3/TRBV12-4
j_call: TRBJ2-3
cdr3_length: 16
cdr3_aa: CASTPLGGGSTDTQYF

v_call: TRBV28
j_call: TRBJ1-5
cdr3_length: 14
cdr3_aa: CASAWRLGNQPQHF

v_call: TRBV6-5
j_call: TRBJ1-3
cdr3_length: 17
cdr3_aa: CASASGQGISSGNTIYF

v_call: TRBV6-4
j_call: TRBJ1-2
cdr3_length: 16
cdr3_aa: CASSDTLDRAYYGYTF

v_call: TRBV5-1
j_call: TRBJ2-1
cdr3_length: 14
cdr3_aa: CASSSHPSQGEQFF

v_call: TRBV12-3/TRBV12-4
j_call: TRBJ1-4
cdr3_length: 14
cdr3_aa: CASSIGTGTEKLFF

v_call: TRBV20-1
j_call: TRBJ2-1
cdr3_length: 13
cdr3_aa: CSAGVGDYNEQFF

v_call: TRBV29-1
j_call: TRBJ1-2
cdr3_length: 11
cdr3_aa: CSVPLNYGYTF

v_call: TRBV4-3
j_call: TRBJ2-7
cdr3_length: 14
cdr3_aa: CASSQALLGYEQYF

v_call: TRBV29-1
j_call: TRBJ2-2
cdr3_length: 13
cdr3_aa: CSVQNANTGELFF

v_call: TRBV28
j_call: TRBJ2-1
cdr3_length: 15
cdr3_aa: CASSPTTRSIREQFF

v_call: TRBV12-3/TRBV12-4
j_call: TRBJ1-5
cdr3_length: 15
cdr3_aa: CASSFYREGNQPQHF

v_call: TRBV7-2
j_call: TRBJ2-1
cdr3_length: 15
cdr3_aa: CASSGTSEPYNEQFF

v_call: TRBV6-2/TRBV6-3
j_call: TRBJ2-1
cdr3_length: 14
cdr3_aa: CASSFLMERSQRFF

v_call: TRBV7-6
j_call: TRBJ2-3
cdr3_length: 12
cdr3_aa: CASSQGQDTQYF

v_call: TRBV7-8
j_call: TRBJ1-4
cdr3_length: 17
cdr3_aa: CASSLAGDSTTNEKLFF

v_call: TRBV29-1
j_call: TRBJ2-1
cdr3_length: 11
cdr3_aa: CSVVGYNEQFF